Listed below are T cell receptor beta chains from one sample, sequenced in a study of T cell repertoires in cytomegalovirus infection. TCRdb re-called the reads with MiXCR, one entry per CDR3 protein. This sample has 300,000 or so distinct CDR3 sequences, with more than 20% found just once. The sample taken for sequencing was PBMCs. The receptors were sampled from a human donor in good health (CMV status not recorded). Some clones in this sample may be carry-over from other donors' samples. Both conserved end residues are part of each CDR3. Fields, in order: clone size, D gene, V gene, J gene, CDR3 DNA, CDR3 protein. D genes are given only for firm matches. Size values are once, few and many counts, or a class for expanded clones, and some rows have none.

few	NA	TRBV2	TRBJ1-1	TGTGCCAGCAGTGGACAGGAGGGCGGCACTGAAGCTTTCTTT	CASSGQEGGTEAFF
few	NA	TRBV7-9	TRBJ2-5	TGTGCCAGCAGCTTGTTGGAGGGATATAAGGAGACCCAGTACTTC	CASSLLEGYKETQYF
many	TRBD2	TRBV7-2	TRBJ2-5	TGTGCCAGCAGCTTAAGGAGGACTAGCGGGAGGAGGAGTGAGACCCAGTACTTC	CASSLRRTSGRRSETQYF
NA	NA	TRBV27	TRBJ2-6	TGTGCCAGCTGGGGCCCTCTTCACTCTGGGGCCAACGTCCTGACTTTC	CASWGPLHSGANVLTF
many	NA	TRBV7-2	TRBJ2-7	TGTGCCAGCAGCTTAACAACAATCTACGAGCAGTACTTC	CASSLTTIYEQYF
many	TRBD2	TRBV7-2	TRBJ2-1	TGTGCCAGCAGCTACGGCGGGAGGAAGGATGAGCAGTTCTTC	CASSYGGRKDEQFF
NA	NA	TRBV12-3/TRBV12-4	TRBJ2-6	TGTGCCAGCAGTTCCCTGCCTGGGGCCAACGTCCTGACTTTC	CASSSLPGANVLTF
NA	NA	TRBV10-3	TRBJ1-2	TGTGCCATCAGTGACGGCGGGGTGAGCTATGGCTACACCTTC	CAISDGGVSYGYTF
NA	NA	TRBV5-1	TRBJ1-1	TGCGCCAGCAGCCCAACGGGGAGGGGGTACAGCATGAACACTGAAGCTTTCTTT	CASSPTGRGYSMNTEAFF
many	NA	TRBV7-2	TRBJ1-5	TGTGCCAGCACCCCCTCGGTCGGTAGCAATCAGCCCCAGCATTTT	CASTPSVGSNQPQHF
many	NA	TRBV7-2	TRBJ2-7	TGTGCCAGCAGCCCAGAACGTGGGATTGGGTACTTC	CASSPERGIGYF
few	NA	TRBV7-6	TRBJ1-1	TGTGCCAGCAGCGGACAGACCATGAACACTGAAGCTTTCTTT	CASSGQTMNTEAFF
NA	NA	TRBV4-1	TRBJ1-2	TGCGCCAGCAGCCAAGCCGGGACGGTTAGCTATGGCTACACCTTC	CASSQAGTVSYGYTF
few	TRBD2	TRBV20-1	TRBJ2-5	TGCAGTGCTAGAGATCGGGCTAGCGGGGATGATCAAGAGACCCAGTACTTC	CSARDRASGDDQETQYF
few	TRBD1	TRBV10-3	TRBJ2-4	TGTGCCATCAGTGAGTCGTGGGACAGGGTAAACATTCAGTACTTC	CAISESWDRVNIQYF
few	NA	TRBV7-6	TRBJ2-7	TGTGCCAGCAGCTTAGTCGGGGACGAGCAGTACTTC	CASSLVGDEQYF
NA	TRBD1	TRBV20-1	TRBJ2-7	TGCAGTGCTAGAGCCGGGACAGACACCTTCCTCTCCTACGAGCAGTACTTC	CSARAGTDTFLSYEQYF
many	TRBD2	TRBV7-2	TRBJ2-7	TGTGCCAGCAGCTCCCAAGTAGCGGGGGGTCGATACGAGCAGTACTTC	CASSSQVAGGRYEQYF
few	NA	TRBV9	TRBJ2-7	TGTGCCAGTCTCCGGGACTCCCCGCACGAGCAGTACTTC	CASLRDSPHEQYF
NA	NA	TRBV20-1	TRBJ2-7	TGCAGTGCCCGCCCCCCACAGAACTCCTACGAGCAGTACTTC	CSARPPQNSYEQYF
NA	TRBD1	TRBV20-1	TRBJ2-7	TGCAGTGCTTACGCTACAGGGGTTAGCTCCTACGAGCAGTACTTC	CSAYATGVSSYEQYF
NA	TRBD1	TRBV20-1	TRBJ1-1	TGCAGTGCTGACAGGGAGAACACTGAAGCTTTCTTT	CSADRENTEAFF
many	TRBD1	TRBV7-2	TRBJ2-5	TGTGCCAGCAGACCGGGACAGGGGGCAGAGACCCAGTACTTC	CASRPGQGAETQYF
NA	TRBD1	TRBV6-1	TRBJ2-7	TGTGCCAGCAGTTATAACCGAGGACAGGGTGGCGAGCAGTACTTC	CASSYNRGQGGEQYF
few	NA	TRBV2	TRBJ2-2	TGTGCCAGCAGATACAGGGAAACGGGCACCGGGGAGCTGTTTTTT	CASRYRETGTGELFF
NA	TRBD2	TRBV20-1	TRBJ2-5	TGCAGTGCCCCCGACGGCGGGAGGACGAGGTACCAAGAGACCCAGTACTTC	CSAPDGGRTRYQETQYF
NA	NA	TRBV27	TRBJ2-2	TGTGCCAGCAGTCCCTCGGGACGACTGAACACCGGGGAGCTGTTTTTT	CASSPSGRLNTGELFF
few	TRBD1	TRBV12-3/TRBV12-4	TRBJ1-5	TGTGCCAGCAGACCAGGACAGGGTAGCAATCAGCCCCAGCATTTT	CASRPGQGSNQPQHF
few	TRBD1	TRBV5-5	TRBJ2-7	TGTGCCAGCAGCTCATTTACAACACCGGGACAGAACGAGCAGTACTTC	CASSSFTTPGQNEQYF
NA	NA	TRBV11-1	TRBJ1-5	TGTGCCAGCAGCTTAATTGTGGGTCAGCCCCAGCATTTT	CASSLIVGQPQHF
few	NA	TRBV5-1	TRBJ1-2	TGCGCCAGCAGCCCCGGGACAATGGGCTACACCTTC	CASSPGTMGYTF
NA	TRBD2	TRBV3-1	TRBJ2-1	TGTGCCAGCAGCCCAGTCCTAGCGGGGATCAATGAGCAGTTCTTC	CASSPVLAGINEQFF
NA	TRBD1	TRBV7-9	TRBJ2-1	TGTGCCAGCAGTCCAGGGGGAATAGATGAGCAGTTCTTC	CASSPGGIDEQFF
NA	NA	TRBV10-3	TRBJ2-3	TGTGCCATCAGTGGTGTTCGGCCCAGGGCATATACGCAGTATTTT	CAISGVRPRAYTQYF
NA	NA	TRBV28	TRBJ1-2	TGTGCCAGCAGTTTATACCGATCCCTGGGGCAAAGTGGCTACACCTTC	CASSLYRSLGQSGYTF
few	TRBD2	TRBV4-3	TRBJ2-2	TGCGCCAGCAGCCAAGGCCTAGCGGGAGTAGAGACCGGGGAGCTGTTTTTT	CASSQGLAGVETGELFF
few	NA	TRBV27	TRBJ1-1	TGTGCCAGCAGTTTATCTTACTTTGAAGCTTTCTTT	CASSLSYFEAFF
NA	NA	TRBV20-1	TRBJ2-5	TGCAGTGCTCACCCTCGACCCGGGGAGACCCAGTACTTC	CSAHPRPGETQYF
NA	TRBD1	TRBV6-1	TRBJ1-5	TGTGCCAGCAGTGCACCAGCCGGGACAGGGAATCAGCCCCAGCATTTT	CASSAPAGTGNQPQHF